A selection of T cell receptor beta chains follows, all from one sample in a study of T cell repertoires in cytomegalovirus infection. In TCRdb, the reads were re-called with MiXCR into one record per CDR3 protein. The table lists 310,000 or so distinct CDR3 sequences, roughly 25% of them singletons. For these TCRs, the target antigens are not known. This material consisted of cultured PBMCs, taken from culture after CMV antigen stimulation. The receptors shown here come from a human donor in good health (CMV status not recorded). Some clones in this sample may be carry-over from other donors' samples. Both conserved end residues are part of each CDR3. The D gene is left open where the match is weak. The size entry is marked missing in some rows and otherwise reads once, few, many or a size class.

size: -
J: TRBJ1-2
V: TRBV4-1
D: TRBD1
CDR3: CASSQEGTGGYGYTF
DNA: TGCGCCAGCAGCCAAGAAGGGACAGGGGGCTATGGCTACACCTTC

size: -
J: TRBJ1-2
V: TRBV7-2
D: -
CDR3: CASSSYLSTDGYTF
DNA: TGTGCCAGCAGCTCTTACCTCAGTACGGATGGCTACACCTTC

size: few
J: TRBJ2-2
V: TRBV7-9
D: -
CDR3: CASSLVTSLYTGELFF
DNA: TGTGCCAGCAGCTTAGTAACTAGCCTTTACACCGGGGAGCTGTTTTTT

size: few
J: TRBJ2-7
V: TRBV27
D: -
CDR3: CASSQNGELIYEQYF
DNA: TGTGCCAGCAGTCAAAACGGTGAATTAATTTACGAGCAGTACTTC

size: -
J: TRBJ2-2
V: TRBV12-3/TRBV12-4
D: -
CDR3: CASSSIGAGELFF
DNA: TGTGCCAGCAGTTCAATTGGGGCCGGGGAGCTGTTTTTT

size: few
J: TRBJ2-1
V: TRBV19
D: TRBD2
CDR3: CASSIRGGNEQFF
DNA: TGTGCCAGTAGTATTCGGGGGGGGAATGAGCAGTTCTTC

size: many
J: TRBJ2-1
V: TRBV7-2
D: -
CDR3: CASSLVGGVLIDEQFF
DNA: TGTGCCAGCAGCTTAGTCGGGGGTGTGCTGATCGATGAGCAGTTCTTC

size: few
J: TRBJ1-4
V: TRBV5-1
D: -
CDR3: CASGPAGGNEKLFF
DNA: TGCGCCAGCGGACCGGCGGGGGGGAATGAAAAACTGTTTTTT

size: -
J: TRBJ1-1
V: TRBV7-8
D: -
CDR3: CASSRRMQGFNTEAFF
DNA: TGTGCCAGCAGCCGTAGGATGCAGGGATTCAACACTGAAGCTTTCTTT

size: -
J: TRBJ2-1
V: TRBV14
D: TRBD2
CDR3: CASSPILAGGPSQFF
DNA: TGTGCCAGCAGCCCAATCCTAGCGGGAGGGCCCTCACAGTTCTTC

size: many
J: TRBJ2-1
V: TRBV7-2
D: -
CDR3: CASSVLNEQFF
DNA: TGTGCCAGCAGCGTATTGAATGAGCAGTTCTTC

size: -
J: TRBJ2-2
V: TRBV27
D: TRBD2
CDR3: CANHIAGDPGELFF
DNA: TGTGCCAACCATATAGCGGGGGATCCCGGGGAGCTGTTTTTT

size: -
J: TRBJ1-5
V: TRBV20-1
D: -
CDR3: CSARAGDQPQHF
DNA: TGCAGTGCTAGAGCTGGGGATCAGCCCCAGCATTTT

size: -
J: TRBJ2-1
V: TRBV20-1
D: -
CDR3: CSARSDNEQFF
DNA: TGCAGTGCTAGGTCAGACAATGAGCAGTTCTTC

size: few
J: TRBJ1-3
V: TRBV7-9
D: -
CDR3: CASSLGVAGNTIYF
DNA: TGTGCCAGCAGCTTGGGTGTTGCTGGAAACACCATATATTTT

size: few
J: TRBJ2-1
V: TRBV2
D: TRBD2
CDR3: CASRTSGSRHEQFF
DNA: TGTGCCAGCCGGACTAGCGGGAGTAGGCATGAGCAGTTCTTC

size: -
J: TRBJ2-1
V: TRBV28
D: -
CDR3: CASSLNSARVYEQFF
DNA: TGTGCCAGCAGTTTAAACAGCGCCCGGGTCTATGAGCAGTTCTTC

size: -
J: TRBJ2-1
V: TRBV20-1
D: -
CDR3: CSATHDLASSYNEQFF
DNA: TGCAGTGCTACACACGACTTGGCGAGCTCCTACAATGAGCAGTTCTTC

size: few
J: TRBJ2-1
V: TRBV6-1
D: TRBD2
CDR3: CASSAGTNYNEQFF
DNA: TGTGCCAGCAGTGCGGGGACTAACTACAATGAGCAGTTCTTC

size: many
J: TRBJ2-1
V: TRBV7-8
D: -
CDR3: CASSLSSIYNEQFF
DNA: TGTGCCAGCAGCTTATCCTCCATCTACAATGAGCAGTTCTTC

size: -
J: TRBJ2-3
V: TRBV20-1
D: TRBD2
CDR3: CSAIGRLAGPTDTQYF
DNA: TGCAGTGCTATTGGTCGACTAGCGGGACCCACAGATACGCAGTATTTT

size: few
J: TRBJ2-4
V: TRBV11-1
D: TRBD2
CDR3: CASSKTAGTIAKNIQYF
DNA: TGTGCCAGCAGCAAAACAGCCGGGACTATCGCCAAAAACATTCAGTACTTC

size: few
J: TRBJ1-1
V: TRBV7-2
D: -
CDR3: CASSADRDRRTEAFF
DNA: TGTGCCAGCAGCGCGGACCGGGACCGGAGGACTGAAGCTTTCTTT

size: many
J: TRBJ1-1
V: TRBV27
D: TRBD1
CDR3: CASSLRQGGGTEAFF
DNA: TGTGCCAGCAGTTTACGACAGGGGGGAGGCACTGAAGCTTTCTTT

size: few
J: TRBJ2-6
V: TRBV7-2
D: -
CDR3: CASSFNGGGSGANVLTF
DNA: TGTGCCAGCAGCTTTAATGGGGGAGGCTCTGGGGCCAACGTCCTGACTTTC

size: few
J: TRBJ2-2
V: TRBV6-5
D: TRBD2
CDR3: CASSYVGGHTGELFF
DNA: TGTGCCAGCAGTTACGTGGGAGGGCACACCGGGGAGCTGTTTTTT

size: -
J: TRBJ2-1
V: TRBV28
D: -
CDR3: CASRVAGYNEQFF
DNA: TGTGCCAGCAGAGTTGCGGGATACAATGAGCAGTTCTTC

size: -
J: TRBJ1-6
V: TRBV7-4
D: -
CDR3: CASPSPLHF
DNA: TGTGCCAGCCCCTCACCCCTCCACTTT

size: -
J: TRBJ2-1
V: TRBV7-9
D: TRBD1
CDR3: CASSSPGQASNEQFF
DNA: TGTGCCAGCAGCTCCCCGGGACAGGCTTCCAATGAGCAGTTCTTC

size: -
J: TRBJ2-7
V: TRBV6-2/TRBV6-3
D: -
CDR3: CASSARRLKGYEQYF
DNA: TGTGCCAGCAGTGCCCGGAGACTCAAAGGCTACGAGCAGTACTTC

size: few
J: TRBJ1-6
V: TRBV7-8
D: -
CDR3: CASSLEAYSPLHF
DNA: TGTGCCAGCAGCTTAGAGGCGTATTCACCCCTCCACTTT

size: many
J: TRBJ2-1
V: TRBV7-2
D: TRBD2
CDR3: CASSPWAGGNEQFF
DNA: TGTGCCAGCAGCCCCTGGGCGGGAGGGAATGAGCAGTTCTTC

size: many
J: TRBJ2-1
V: TRBV6-1
D: TRBD1
CDR3: CASRTGTGPKYNEQFF
DNA: TGTGCCAGCAGAACCGGGACAGGGCCTAAATACAATGAGCAGTTCTTC

size: many
J: TRBJ2-7
V: TRBV7-2
D: TRBD2
CDR3: CASSSQLAGNSYEQYF
DNA: TGTGCCAGCAGCTCTCAACTAGCGGGGAACTCCTACGAGCAGTACTTC

size: many
J: TRBJ2-2
V: TRBV7-2
D: TRBD2
CDR3: CASSLVAGAGTGELFF
DNA: TGTGCCAGCAGCTTAGTGGCGGGAGCGGGTACCGGGGAGCTGTTTTTT

size: -
J: TRBJ2-7
V: TRBV7-9
D: -
CDR3: CASSHTESANYEQYF
DNA: TGTGCCAGCAGCCACACGGAGAGCGCGAACTACGAGCAGTACTTC

size: few
J: TRBJ2-1
V: TRBV27
D: TRBD1
CDR3: CASSGQGLINEQFF
DNA: TGTGCCAGCAGTGGACAGGGATTAATCAATGAGCAGTTCTTC

size: few
J: TRBJ2-1
V: TRBV7-9
D: TRBD2
CDR3: CASSKPGLADNEQFF
DNA: TGTGCCAGCAGCAAACCCGGACTAGCGGACAATGAGCAGTTCTTC

size: -
J: TRBJ1-3
V: TRBV5-4
D: TRBD1
CDR3: CASSRTGARNTIYF
DNA: TGTGCCAGCAGCCGGACAGGGGCGAGAAACACCATATATTTT

size: -
J: TRBJ1-1
V: TRBV5-1
D: -
CDR3: CASSSPRGAEAFF
DNA: TGCGCCAGCAGCTCGCCGCGGGGAGCTGAAGCTTTCTTT

size: few
J: TRBJ2-1
V: TRBV11-2
D: TRBD2
CDR3: CASSQLAGGHEQFF
DNA: TGTGCCAGCAGCCAATTAGCGGGAGGGCATGAGCAGTTCTTC

size: -
J: TRBJ1-2
V: TRBV6-6
D: -
CDR3: CASQVGFDYGYTF
DNA: TGTGCCTCTCAAGTTGGATTCGACTATGGCTACACCTTC

size: -
J: TRBJ1-3
V: TRBV7-8
D: TRBD1
CDR3: CASSYDRDSGNTIYF
DNA: TGTGCCAGCAGCTACGACAGGGACTCTGGAAACACCATATATTTT

size: -
J: TRBJ2-5
V: TRBV6-2/TRBV6-3
D: TRBD2
CDR3: CASNPLAGVKYF
DNA: TGTGCCAGCAACCCCCTAGCGGGGGTGAAGTACTTC

size: few
J: TRBJ2-1
V: TRBV6-2/TRBV6-3
D: TRBD2
CDR3: CASTWISSGGSLGPVF
DNA: TGTGCCAGCACCTGGATATCTAGCGGGGGGTCTTTGGGTCCGGTCTTC

size: few
J: TRBJ1-1
V: TRBV2
D: -
CDR3: CASSSGDGGRGTEAFF
DNA: TGTGCCAGCAGTTCCGGGGACGGCGGTCGCGGCACTGAAGCTTTCTTT

size: -
J: TRBJ2-2
V: TRBV12-3/TRBV12-4
D: TRBD1
CDR3: CASSVRGTGAPGELFF
DNA: TGTGCCAGCAGCGTCAGAGGGACAGGGGCCCCCGGGGAGCTGTTTTTT

size: many
J: TRBJ2-5
V: TRBV7-6
D: TRBD2
CDR3: CASSSRGSLSSGTKTQYF
DNA: TGTGCCAGCAGCTCAAGGGGGTCGCTGTCTAGCGGGACAAAGACCCAGTACTTC

size: few
J: TRBJ2-7
V: TRBV7-2
D: -
CDR3: CASSPGRYEQYF
DNA: TGTGCCAGCAGCCCCGGGCGATACGAGCAGTACTTC

size: few
J: TRBJ2-1
V: TRBV2
D: -
CDR3: CASSERSGLGFF
DNA: TGTGCCAGCAGTGAAAGATCGGGACTCGGGTTCTTC

size: many
J: TRBJ2-1
V: TRBV7-3
D: -
CDR3: CASSSPGLTSSYNEQFF
DNA: TGTGCCAGCAGCTCGCCGGGACTCACGAGCTCCTACAATGAGCAGTTCTTC

size: -
J: TRBJ1-5
V: TRBV6-6
D: TRBD1
CDR3: CASTTDRTATQPQHF
DNA: TGTGCCAGCACCACGGACAGGACGGCTACTCAGCCCCAGCATTTT

size: few
J: TRBJ2-5
V: TRBV20-1
D: TRBD2
CDR3: CSAPAGGAGETQYF
DNA: TGCAGTGCCCCTGCGGGGGGTGCGGGGGAGACCCAGTACTTC